A single sample is the source of the 21 T cell receptor beta chains below, sequenced in a study of blood T cell repertoires in COVID-19. Clones were read by immunoSEQ multiplex PCR, and TCRdb kept only the in-frame ones, dropping some. The table shows more than 85,000 clones, with 75% to 90% occurring only once. Sequencing was performed on peripheral blood. All receptors come from a woman aged 55-70 years with acute or convalescent COVID-19.

The CDR3 spells CASSPRQGEQETQYF. The CDR3 DNA is TGTGCCAGCTCACCACGCCAGGGTGAGCAAGAGACCCAGTACTTC. This chain links TRBV18 with TRBJ2-5; D might be TRBD1 (5 bases). CDR1 KGHSH and CDR2 LQKENI come from the germline V gene. The CDR3 contains 15 residues. Trimming shortened V by 1 base and J by 2 bases, and 11 bases separated the two germline ends.

This clone was seen a handful of times. CDR3 sequence reads: CASSQDYAAGYNNEQFF. DNA for the CDR3: TGCGCCAGCAGCCAAGATTACGCGGCGGGTTACAACAATGAGCAGTTCTTC. The chain joins TRBV4-1 to TRBJ2-1; the D gene is possibly TRBD2 (5 bases). V lost 0 bases and J 5 bases, leaving 17 bases between the germline ends. From germline, CDR1 is MGHRA and CDR2 YSYEKL. CDR3 length: 17 residues.

This clone was seen once. The rearrangement joins TRBV7-2 to TRBJ1-4; D possibly corresponds to TRBD1 (5 bases). There are 14 residues in the CDR3. CDR1 and CDR2 (germline): SGHTA, FQGNSA. V lost 0 bases to trimming and J lost 3 bases, with 5 bases between them. In DNA, the CDR3 is TGTGCCAGCAGCTTAGCAGGGGCTAATGAAAAACTGTTTTTT. It is translated as CASSLAGANEKLFF.

V is TRBV2 and J is TRBJ1-6; TRBD1 might be the D (6 bases). The germline CDR1 and CDR2 sequences are SNHLY and FYNNEI. The V gene lost 8 bases and the J gene lost 1 base, with 15 bases spanning the gap. The CDR3 runs 16 residues. CDR3 coding DNA: TGTGCCAGCTCTGAAAGGGGGGGTTCCTATAATTCACCCCTCCACTTT. It yields the protein CASSERGGSYNSPLHF.

The rearrangement links TRBV3-1 (or the pseudogene TRBV3-2) to TRBJ2-7; D is undetermined. The CDR3 totals 14 residues. V was pared by 0 bases and J by 6 bases, with 12 bases between. In germline, CDR1 is LGHDT, CDR2 YNNKEL (reference sequence). CDR3 in amino acids: CASSQDELLPEQYF. CDR3 bases: TGTGCCAGCAGCCAAGATGAACTCCTCCCCGAGCAGTACTTC.

In its sample, this clone was seen a few times. The genes are TRBV19 and TRBJ1-5; D ambiguous. The germline V gene encodes CDR1 LNHDA and CDR2 SQIVND (reference sequence). CDR3 size: 13 residues. The V gene lost 9 bases and the J gene lost 6 bases, with 15 bases spanning the gap. For the CDR3, the DNA is TGTGCCAGCGCAGACACCTCCGTTCAGCCCCAGCATTTT. Translating gives CASADTSVQPQHF.

This clone was picked up many times. The chain carries TRBV29-1 and TRBJ1-1; a weak D match, TRBD1 (5 bases). Trimming left V 4 bases short and J 11 bases short, with 17 bases between. Germline V gives CDR1 SQVTM, CDR2 ANQGSEA. The CDR3 has 12 amino acids. The CDR3 region is CSVAGQGLAAFF. In DNA form, the CDR3 reads TGCAGCGTTGCGGGCCAGGGCCTGGCGGCTTTCTTT.

The V gene is TRBV28, the J gene TRBJ1-3; D is possibly TRBD1 (6 bases). Between the trimmed V and J ends, which lost 1 base and 2 bases, there was a span of 21 bases. In germline, CDR1 is MDHEN, CDR2 SYDVKM. The CDR3 runs to 19 residues. CDR3 coding DNA: TGTGCCAGCAGTTTATCCCTCCACGGGGGGCCAAGTGCTGGAAACACCATATATTTT. It encodes CASSLSLHGGPSAGNTIYF.

V gene TRBV3-1 (or the pseudogene TRBV3-2) combines with J gene TRBJ2-7; D is perhaps TRBD1 (6 bases). The CDR3 covers 14 residues. The germline V gene encodes CDR1 LGHDT and CDR2 YNNKEL (reference sequence). The V and J ends lost 5 bases and 5 bases respectively, with 16 bases between them. The CDR3 region is CASSGLQGFHEQYF. CDR3 DNA sequence: TGTGCCAGCAGCGGATTACAGGGATTCCACGAGCAGTACTTC.

V is TRBV5-1 and J is TRBJ2-4; TRBD1 agrees at 9 bases. Unmatched junction bases numbered 6, after V lost 3 bases and J lost 5 bases. The CDR3 has 15 amino acids. The germline V gene has CDR1 SGHRS and CDR2 YFSETQ. The CDR3 is CASSYETGGENIQYF. In DNA, the CDR3 is TGCGCCAGCAGCTACGAAACAGGGGGCGAAAACATTCAGTACTTC.

The genes are TRBV28 and TRBJ1-1, with D hard to call. V was clipped by 5 bases and J by 4 bases, with 8 bases between them. The CDR3 contains 12 residues. Germline-derived CDR1 and CDR2 are MDHEN and SYDVKM. The CDR3 DNA reads TGTGCCAGCAGTATCCTAGGCACTGAAGCTTTCTTT. This gives the protein CASSILGTEAFF. Full variable domain (outside the CDR3, taken from reference TRBV28 and TRBJ1-1): DVKVTQSSRYLVKRTGEKVFLECVQDMDHENMFWYRQDPGLGLRLIYFSYDVKMKEKGDIPEGYSVSREKKERFSLILESASTNQTSMYLCASSILGTEAFFGQGTRLTVV.

This chain connects TRBV10-3 to TRBJ2-3, with TRBD1 identical over 9 bases. There are 15 residues in the CDR3. J was trimmed by 2 bases and V by 6 bases; bases with no gene match: 6. Germline assignment: CDR1 ENHRY and CDR2 SYGVKD. The chain's CDR3 is CAISLQGAVTDTQYF. The CDR3 nucleotides read TGTGCCATCAGCTTACAGGGGGCTGTCACAGATACGCAGTATTTT.

The chain combines TRBV19 with TRBJ1-2, with TRBD1 matching 8 bases. V gave up 3 bases and J gave up 4 bases; unmatched junction bases: 4. Germline CDR1 and CDR2: LNHDA and SQIVND (reference sequence). CDR3 length equals 14 residues. Here the CDR3 reads CASSIPGQGYGYTF. The CDR3 DNA sequence: TGTGCCAGTAGTATCCCCGGACAGGGCTATGGCTACACCTTC.

The chain carries TRBV5-1 and TRBJ2-2; TRBD1 is a possible D gene (6 bases). V was shortened by 4 bases and J by 5 bases, with 12 bases between the two germline ends. CDR1 and CDR2 from the germline V gene are SGHRS and YFSETQ. The CDR3 extends over 14 amino acids. The CDR3 region is CASSRTVETGELFF. The CDR3 bases are TGCGCCAGCAGCCGGACAGTAGAAACCGGGGAGCTGTTTTTT. Full variable domain (remainder filled in from reference TRBV5-1 and TRBJ2-2): KAGVTQTPRYLIKTRGQQVTLSCSPISGHRSVSWYQQTPGQGLQFLFEYFSETQRNKGNFPGRFSGRQFSNSRSEMNVSTLELGDSALYLCASSRTVETGELFFGEGSRLTVL.

The CDR3 is CASSRSGATEAFF. CDR3 DNA: TGTGCCAGCAGTAGGTCAGGGGCTACTGAAGCTTTCTTT. The chain combines TRBV2 with TRBJ1-1; tentatively, D is TRBD1 (6 bases). This CDR3 region has 13 residues. The V end lost 5 bases, the J end lost 5 bases, and 12 bases lay between the germline ends. Germline values: CDR1 SNHLY, CDR2 FYNNEI. The complete variable domain, with remaining parts taken from reference TRBV2 and TRBJ1-1, reads EPEVTQTPSHQVTQMGQEVILRCVPISNHLYFYWYRQILGQKVEFLVSFYNNEISEKSEIFDDQFSVERPDGSNFTLKIRSTKLEDSAMYFCASSRSGATEAFFGQGTRLTVV.

The V and J genes are TRBV2 and TRBJ1-1; possibly TRBD1 for D (5 bases). There are 14 residues in the CDR3. V was pared by 4 bases and J by 1 base, with 10 bases between. CDR1 is SNHLY, CDR2 FYNNEI, per germline. Written as DNA, the CDR3 is TGTGCCAGCAGTGTACTGGGGCGGAACACTGAAGCTTTCTTT. It translates to CASSVLGRNTEAFF.

This chain connects TRBV2 to TRBJ2-3; 7 bases map to TRBD2. The CDR3 is made up of 12 amino acids. J was trimmed by 8 bases and V by 7 bases; bases with no gene match: 6. Germline assignment: CDR1 SNHLY and CDR2 FYNNEI. The CDR3 region is CASTLWGGTQYF. CDR3 nucleotides: TGTGCCAGCACCCTGTGGGGGGGTACGCAGTATTTT.

J is TRBJ2-6 and V is TRBV19, with D possibly matching TRBD1 (5 bases). From germline, CDR1 is LNHDA and CDR2 SQIVND (reference sequence). Trimming left V 11 bases short and J 4 bases short, with 12 bases between. The CDR3 consists of 13 residues. The CDR3, as DNA: TGTGCCGCTCGACAGAGCGGGGCCAACGTCCTGACTTTC. It encodes CAARQSGANVLTF. The complete variable domain, with remaining parts taken from reference TRBV19 and TRBJ2-6, reads DGGITQSPKYLFRKEGQNVTLSCEQNLNHDAMYWYRQDPGQGLRLIYYSQIVNDFQKGDIAEGYSVSREKKESFPLTVTSAQKNPTAFYLCAARQSGANVLTFGAGSRLTVL.

This clone was detected once. The V call is TRBV7-8, the J call TRBJ1-1, with a tentative D call TRBD1 (5 bases). There are 16 residues in the CDR3. CDR1 is SGHVS and CDR2 is FQNEAQ in the germline V gene. Trimming left V 0 bases short and J 1 base short, with 12 bases between. The CDR3 DNA is TGTGCCAGCAGCTTAGCATCGGCGGACACGAACACTGAAGCTTTCTTT. It codes for CASSLASADTNTEAFF. Variable domain in full (rest from reference TRBV7-8 and TRBJ1-1): GAGVSQSPRYKVAKRGQDVALRCDPISGHVSLFWYQQALGQGPEFLTYFQNEAQLDKSGLPSDRFFAERPEGSVSTLKIQRTQQEDSAVYLCASSLASADTNTEAFFGQGTRLTVV.

The chain couples TRBV27 to TRBJ2-7; D is unresolved. Germline CDR1 and CDR2: MNHEY and SMNVEV (reference sequence). This CDR3 region has 15 residues. Trimming cost V 1 base and J 5 bases, with 15 bases left between them. The CDR3: CASSLFGQVPHEQYF. The CDR3 DNA reads TGTGCCAGCAGTTTATTCGGCCAGGTGCCCCACGAGCAGTACTTC.

The chain carries TRBV7-8 and TRBJ2-7; perhaps TRBD2 as D (5 bases). The CDR3 loop spans 14 amino acids. Trimming removed 7 bases from V and 2 bases from J, with 15 bases in between. Looked up from germline, CDR1 is SGHVS and CDR2 is FQNEAQ. CDR3 region: CASTVGLKAYEQYF. The CDR3 nucleotides read TGTGCCAGCACGGTCGGACTTAAGGCCTACGAGCAGTACTTC.